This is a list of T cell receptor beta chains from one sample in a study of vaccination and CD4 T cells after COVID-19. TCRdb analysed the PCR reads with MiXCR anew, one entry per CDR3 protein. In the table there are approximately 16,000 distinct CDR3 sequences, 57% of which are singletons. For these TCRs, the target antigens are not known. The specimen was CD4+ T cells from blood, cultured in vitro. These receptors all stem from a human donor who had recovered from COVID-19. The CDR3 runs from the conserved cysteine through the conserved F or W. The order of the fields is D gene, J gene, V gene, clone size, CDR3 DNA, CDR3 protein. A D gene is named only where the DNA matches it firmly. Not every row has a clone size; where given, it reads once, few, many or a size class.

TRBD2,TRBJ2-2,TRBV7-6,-,TGTGCCAGCAGCTCGGGACTAGCGGGAATCGGCACCGGGGAGCTGTTTTTT,CASSSGLAGIGTGELFF
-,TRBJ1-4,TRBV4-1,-,TGCGCCAGCAGCCCACACCGGGGGGAGGCAACTAATGAAAAACTGTTTTTT,CASSPHRGEATNEKLFF
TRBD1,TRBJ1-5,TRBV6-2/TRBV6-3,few,TGTGCCAGCAGTTACTGGGCAGGGGGGAATAGCAATCAGCCCCAGCATTTT,CASSYWAGGNSNQPQHF
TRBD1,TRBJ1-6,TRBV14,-,TGTGCCAGCAGCCACCAACAGGGGGGATATTCACCCCTCCACTTT,CASSHQQGGYSPLHF
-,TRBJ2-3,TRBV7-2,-,TGTGCCAGCAGCTCTCTCGGGGCAGCCCCAGATACGCAGTATTTT,CASSSLGAAPDTQYF
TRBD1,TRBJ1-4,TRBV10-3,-,TGTGCCATCGGACCAGGGGGGGCTACAACTAATGAAAAACTGTTTTTT,CAIGPGGATTNEKLFF
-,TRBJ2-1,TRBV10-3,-,TGTGCCATCAGTGACGCGGAGTACAATGAGCAGTTCTTC,CAISDAEYNEQFF
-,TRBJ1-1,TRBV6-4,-,TGTGCCAGCAGACAAGACAGGAACACTGAAGCTTTCTTT,CASRQDRNTEAFF
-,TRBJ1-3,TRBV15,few,TGTGCCACCAGCTCAGCAATTAAGGCAGCAGGAAACACCATATATTTT,CATSSAIKAAGNTIYF
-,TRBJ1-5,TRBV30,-,TGTGCCTGGAGTGAGGATAGCAATCAGCCCCAGCATTTT,CAWSEDSNQPQHF
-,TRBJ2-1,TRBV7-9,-,TGTGCCAGCAGCTTAGGAGGGGGCAATGAGCAGTTCTTC,CASSLGGGNEQFF
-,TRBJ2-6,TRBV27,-,TGTGCCAGCAGTTTAAGCCTATCCTTCTCTGGGGCCAACGTCCTGACTTTC,CASSLSLSFSGANVLTF
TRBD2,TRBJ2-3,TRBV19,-,TGTGCCAGTAGTATCGGCGAGCGGGACACAGATACGCAGTATTTT,CASSIGERDTDTQYF
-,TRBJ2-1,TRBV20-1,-,TGCAGTGCTATAAGGGGGCGGGGCTACAATGAGCAGTTCTTC,CSAIRGRGYNEQFF
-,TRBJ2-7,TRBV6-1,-,TGTGCCAGCAGACCCCCGGGCCCTACCTACGAGCAGTACTTC,CASRPPGPTYEQYF
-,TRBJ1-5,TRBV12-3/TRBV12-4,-,TGTGCCAGCAGGGGGCAGAGTAGCAATCAGCCCCAGCATTTT,CASRGQSSNQPQHF
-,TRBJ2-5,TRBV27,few,TGTGCCAGCAGTTTAAGGGAGCAAGAGACCCAGTACTTC,CASSLREQETQYF
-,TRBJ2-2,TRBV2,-,TGTGCCAGCGTCTGGGATTCAACTGGGGGGCTGTTTTTT,CASVWDSTGGLFF
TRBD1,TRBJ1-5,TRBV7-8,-,TGTGCCAGCAGCTTAGTGGCCGGGACAGGGATTGGCTTTCAGCCCCAGCATTTT,CASSLVAGTGIGFQPQHF
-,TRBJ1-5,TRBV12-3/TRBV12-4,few,TGTGCCAGCCGGGGGGGAGCTAATCAGCCCCAGCATTTT,CASRGGANQPQHF
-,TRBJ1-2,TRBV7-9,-,TGTGCCAGCAGCCCGACAGTTATGAATGGCTACACCTTC,CASSPTVMNGYTF
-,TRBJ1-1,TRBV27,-,TGTGCCAGCAGTCCCCGGGGGACGGTAACTGAAGCTTTCTTT,CASSPRGTVTEAFF
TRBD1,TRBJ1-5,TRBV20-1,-,TGCAGTGCTAGAGATCTGAGGGACAGTAGTCAGCCCCAGCATTTT,CSARDLRDSSQPQHF
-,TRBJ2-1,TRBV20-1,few,TGCAGTGCTAGAGATGAGGGAAGGATTATACAGTTCTTC,CSARDEGRIIQFF
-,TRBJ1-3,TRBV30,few,TGTGCCTGGGGCCAGGGCACCATATATTTT,CAWGQGTIYF
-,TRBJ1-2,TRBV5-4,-,TGTGCCAGCAGCTTGCAGGGCCGCTATGGCTACACCTTC,CASSLQGRYGYTF
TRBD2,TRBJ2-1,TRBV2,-,TGTGCCAGCATAAAAGGGACTAGCGGGAGGAATGAGCAGTTCTTC,CASIKGTSGRNEQFF
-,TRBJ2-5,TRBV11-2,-,TGTGCCAGCAGCCCGTACTTGGAGACCCAGTACTTC,CASSPYLETQYF
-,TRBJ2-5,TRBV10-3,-,TGTGCCATCAGTGGTGGGGAAGAGACCCAGTACTTC,CAISGGEETQYF